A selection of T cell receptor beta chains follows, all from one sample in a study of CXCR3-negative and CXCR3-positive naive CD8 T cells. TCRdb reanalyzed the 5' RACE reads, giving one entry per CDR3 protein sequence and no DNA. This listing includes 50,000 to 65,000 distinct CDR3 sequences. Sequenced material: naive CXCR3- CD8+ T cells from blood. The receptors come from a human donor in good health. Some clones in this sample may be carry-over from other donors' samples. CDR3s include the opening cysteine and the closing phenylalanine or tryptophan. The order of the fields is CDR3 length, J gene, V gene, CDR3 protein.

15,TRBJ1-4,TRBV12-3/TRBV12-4,CASSSIRDGNEKLFF
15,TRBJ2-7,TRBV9,CASSVAGTGNYEQYF
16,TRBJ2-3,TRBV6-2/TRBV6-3,CASSYYSGGPTDTQYF
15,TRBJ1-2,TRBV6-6,CASSLSRTDFYGYTF
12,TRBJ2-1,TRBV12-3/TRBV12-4,CASSLKGVERFF
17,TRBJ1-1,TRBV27,CASSLSSPGIMNTEAFF
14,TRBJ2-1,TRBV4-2,CASSQGGRDNEQFF
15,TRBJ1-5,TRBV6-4,CASSPRGGGNQPQHF
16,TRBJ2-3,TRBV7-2,CASSLGPRGVADTQYF
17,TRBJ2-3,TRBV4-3,CASSQGRQGVYTDTQYF
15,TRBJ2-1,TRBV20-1,CSARDGLYGYNEQFF
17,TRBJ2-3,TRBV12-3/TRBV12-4,CASSFWGTSGVDDTQYF
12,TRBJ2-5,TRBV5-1,CASSLVDETQYF
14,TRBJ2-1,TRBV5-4,CASSFRNLLDEQFF
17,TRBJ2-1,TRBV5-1,CASSSRRGGPSDNEQFF
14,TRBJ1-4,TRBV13,CASSFRGANEKLFF
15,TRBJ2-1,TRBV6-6,CASSYGLAGVHEQFF
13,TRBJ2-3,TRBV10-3,CAISDKLAPTQYF
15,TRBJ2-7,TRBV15,CATSSEQGVRYEQYF
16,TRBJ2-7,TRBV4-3,CASSQDRGYVSYEQYF
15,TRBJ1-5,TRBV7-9,CASSLDGDSNQPQHF
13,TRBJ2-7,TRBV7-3,CASSLGTSVEQYF
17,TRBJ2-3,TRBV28,CASSLTLGQGSTDTQYF
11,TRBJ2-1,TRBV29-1,CSSEDYNEQFF
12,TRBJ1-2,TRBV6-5,CASSSFLEGYTF
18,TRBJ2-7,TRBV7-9,CASSSLDELGTGYYEQYF
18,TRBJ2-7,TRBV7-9,CASSLPDLGEKTSYEQYF
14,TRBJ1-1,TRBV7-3,CASSQTGSNTEAFF
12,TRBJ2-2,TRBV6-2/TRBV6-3,CAEGRNTGELFF
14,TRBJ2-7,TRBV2,CASRGGRTSYEQYF
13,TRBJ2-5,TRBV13,CASSTRGVETQYF
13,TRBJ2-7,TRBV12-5,CASSLWVVYEQYF
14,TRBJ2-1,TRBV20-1,CSARGGTSENEQFF
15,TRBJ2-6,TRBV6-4,CASSEEHSGANVLTF
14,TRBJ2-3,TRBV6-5,CASSYSIYTDTQYF
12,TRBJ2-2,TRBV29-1,CSAQGWTGELFF
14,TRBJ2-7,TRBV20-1,CSARGLADSYEQYF
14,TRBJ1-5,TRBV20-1,CSASEGVDHQPQHF
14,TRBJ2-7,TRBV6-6,CASSPTGFNYEQYF
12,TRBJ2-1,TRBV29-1,CSVEELGDEQFF
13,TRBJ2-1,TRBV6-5,CASSYVGGNEQFF
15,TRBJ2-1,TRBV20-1,CSAPTWASGYNEQFF
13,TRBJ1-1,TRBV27,CASSTDMTTEAFF